This T cell receptor (beta chain) was identified in a study of T cell responses to AZD1222 COVID-19 vaccine. Broader study findings: The breadth and depth of Spike-specific TCRs increased once two AZD1222 doses had been given.

Libraries were prepared by immunoSEQ multiplex PCR; TCRdb keeps only in-frame clonotypes and omits some of them. The profile covers roughly 180,000 clones, with roughly 94% appearing a single time and about 0.64% taken by the ten largest. In regard to this clone: What it binds is unknown.

Sequencing was performed on peripheral blood, taken on day 0 of AZD1222 vaccination. The sequence was obtained from an adult in good health.

CDR3 in amino acids: CASSSEVETQYF. CDR3 DNA: TGCGCCAGCAGCTCGGAGGTGGAGACCCAGTACTTC. The V gene is TRBV5-1, the J gene TRBJ2-5; TRBD2 might be the D (5 bases). This CDR3 comprises 12 residues. V was shortened by 3 bases and J by 5 bases, with 8 bases between the two germline ends. Per the germline V gene, CDR1 is SGHRS and CDR2 is YFSETQ.